A selection of T cell receptor beta chains follows, all from one sample in a study of blood T cell repertoires in COVID-19. Profiling relied on immunoSEQ multiplex PCR, and the TCRdb table lists in-frame clones only, not all of them. The sample includes roughly 260,000 clones, more than 70% of them seen just once. The sequenced sample was peripheral blood. Source of these receptors: a woman aged 45-60 years with acute or convalescent COVID-19. CDR3s include the opening cysteine and the closing phenylalanine or tryptophan. D genes are given only for firm matches. Part of the rows lack a size; the others show once, few, many or a class for expanded clones.

cdr3_aa	cdr3_nt	v_call	j_call	clone_size	d_call
CAWSVLRVEEKLFF	TGTGCCTGGAGTGTATTGAGGGTTGAAGAAAAACTGTTTTTT	TRBV30	TRBJ1-4	-	-
CASSITLAGGQAGELFF	TGTGCCAGTAGTATTACCCTAGCGGGAGGTCAGGCCGGGGAGCTGTTTTTT	TRBV19	TRBJ2-2	few	TRBD2
CASSQDPGTNNEQFF	TGTGCCAGCAGCCAAGATCCGGGAACCAACAATGAGCAGTTCTTC	TRBV3-1/TRBV3-2	TRBJ2-1	-	-
CASSLATSGRDTQYF	TGCGCCAGCAGCTTGGCCACTAGCGGGAGGGATACGCAGTATTTT	TRBV5-1	TRBJ2-3	-	TRBD2
CASSPLPTGLGTEAFF	TGTGCCAGCAGTCCCCTCCCGACAGGGTTAGGCACTGAAGCTTTCTTT	TRBV27	TRBJ1-1	-	TRBD1
CATSEAGVNTGELFF	TGTGCCACCAGTGAAGCGGGAGTGAACACCGGGGAGCTGTTTTTT	TRBV24-1	TRBJ2-2	-	TRBD2
CASRRQANQPQHF	TGTGCCAGTAGACGACAGGCGAATCAGCCCCAGCATTTT	TRBV19	TRBJ1-5	-	-
CASSLVTSGSSHNEQFF	TGTGCCAGCAGCTTGGTTACTAGCGGGAGTAGCCACAATGAGCAGTTCTTC	TRBV5-6	TRBJ2-1	-	TRBD2
CASSPTGDSYNEQFF	TGTGCCAGCAGCCCGACAGGGGACTCCTACAATGAGCAGTTCTTC	TRBV7-6	TRBJ2-1	-	TRBD1
CASSLEVAGATDTQYF	TGCGCCAGCAGCTTGGAGGTAGCGGGAGCGACAGATACGCAGTATTTT	TRBV5-1	TRBJ2-3	-	TRBD2
CASSDRTGSETQYF	TGTGCCAGCAGTGATCGGACAGGGTCAGAGACCCAGTACTTC	TRBV6-2/TRBV6-3	TRBJ2-5	-	TRBD1
CASSLRGRGPQHF	TGTGCCAGCAGTCTCAGGGGGCGGGGGCCCCAGCATTTT	TRBV28	TRBJ1-5	-	TRBD1
CASSIIDGVVNEQFF	TGTGCCAGTAGTATAATTGACGGGGTAGTGAATGAGCAGTTCTTC	TRBV19	TRBJ2-1	-	-
CASSPRPAGRSGANVLTF	TGTGCCAGCAGCCCCCGACCCGCAGGGCGATCTGGGGCCAACGTCCTGACTTTC	TRBV9	TRBJ2-6	-	-
CASSQAWLGADTQYF	TGTGCCAGCAGCCAAGCGTGGCTAGGTGCAGATACGCAGTATTTT	TRBV9	TRBJ2-3	-	-
CASSEWGGGTEQYF	TGTGCCAGCAGTGAATGGGGTGGAGGGACCGAGCAGTACTTC	TRBV6-1	TRBJ2-7	once	-
CASSPYAGEGTDTQYF	TGCGCCAGCAGCCCTTACGCGGGAGAAGGCACAGATACGCAGTATTTT	TRBV4-1	TRBJ2-3	-	TRBD2
CASSYISDYGYTF	TGTGCCAGCAGTTACATTTCCGACTATGGCTACACCTTC	TRBV2	TRBJ1-2	-	-
CASSPPGGLAYNEQFF	TGTGCCAGCTCACCACCGGGAGGGCTAGCCTACAATGAGCAGTTCTTC	TRBV18	TRBJ2-1	-	TRBD2
CASSIAPGASGEQYF	TGTGCCAGTAGTATAGCTCCGGGGGCTAGCGGGGAGCAGTACTTC	TRBV19	TRBJ2-7	few	TRBD2
CASRGQGGAKGEQFF	TGTGCCAGCAGGGGGCAGGGGGGAGCAAAGGGTGAGCAGTTCTTC	TRBV2	TRBJ2-1	few	-
CASSLEAGGNTGELFF	TGTGCCAGCAGCTTAGAAGCGGGAGGGAACACCGGGGAGCTGTTTTTT	TRBV7-7	TRBJ2-2	-	TRBD2
CASSSSGRATDTQYF	TGTGCCAGCAGTTCTAGCGGGAGGGCCACGGATACGCAGTATTTT	TRBV28	TRBJ2-3	-	TRBD2
CATSSESSTDTQYF	TGTGCCACCAGTTCAGAATCTAGCACAGATACGCAGTATTTT	TRBV24-1	TRBJ2-3	-	-
CAWSVYLGTSGSLDEQFF	TGTGCCTGGAGTGTATACCTCGGGACTAGCGGGAGTTTGGATGAGCAGTTCTTC	TRBV30	TRBJ2-1	few	TRBD2
CASSHPLSLGRGSSGTKQETQYF	TGTGCCAGCAGCCACCCGCTTTCGTTGGGGAGGGGGTCTAGCGGAACGAAACAAGAGACCCAGTACTTC	TRBV9	TRBJ2-5	-	-
CASSYGQFTGNTIYF	TGCGCCAGCAGCTACGGACAGTTTACTGGAAACACCATATATTTT	TRBV5-1	TRBJ1-3	-	-
CASRRDRAYEQYF	TGCGCCAGCAGACGGGACAGGGCCTACGAGCAGTACTTC	TRBV5-1	TRBJ2-7	-	TRBD1
CASSDVSGRAFF	TGTGCCAGCAGTGATGTTTCAGGGAGGGCTTTCTTT	TRBV2	TRBJ1-1	-	-
CASSPGRDQPQHF	TGTGCCAGCAGCCCCGGGCGGGATCAGCCCCAGCATTTT	TRBV7-9	TRBJ1-5	-	-
CASSPLVGAAFQYF	TGTGCCAGCAGCCCTCTGGTGGGGGCCGCGTTTCAGTACTTC	TRBV7-3	TRBJ2-7	-	-
CASSYWTENQPQHF	TGTGCCAGCAGTTACTGGACAGAGAATCAGCCCCAGCATTTT	TRBV6-2/TRBV6-3	TRBJ1-5	-	-
CASSTPSGSTHEQFF	TGTGCCAGCAGTACCCCTAGCGGGAGTACGCATGAGCAGTTCTTC	TRBV28	TRBJ2-1	few	TRBD2
CASSQDRNRENTEAFF	TGTGCCAGCAGCCAAGATAGGAACAGGGAAAACACTGAAGCTTTCTTT	TRBV4-2	TRBJ1-1	-	-
CASSLHTGIGTGELFF	TGTGCCAGCAGCCTCCACACAGGGATCGGCACCGGGGAGCTGTTTTTT	TRBV7-8	TRBJ2-2	-	-
CSVQFQGAYEQYF	TGCAGCGTTCAGTTCCAGGGGGCATACGAGCAGTACTTC	TRBV29-1	TRBJ2-7	-	TRBD1
CASSPFSTDTQYF	TGCGCCAGCAGCCCCTTCAGCACAGATACGCAGTATTTT	TRBV5-1	TRBJ2-3	-	-
CATRTANQPQHF	TGTGCCACCAGGACAGCCAATCAGCCCCAGCATTTT	TRBV28	TRBJ1-5	few	-
CASSLGQGLDKNIQYF	TGTGCCAGCAGCTTAGGACAGGGACTGGACAAAAACATTCAGTACTTC	TRBV7-9	TRBJ2-4	-	-
CASSLARGGTDTQYF	TGCGCCAGCAGCTTGGCCAGGGGCGGAACAGATACGCAGTATTTT	TRBV5-1	TRBJ2-3	-	-
CASSSASGDTAQHF	TGCGCCAGCAGCTCGGCCTCCGGGGACACAGCCCAGCATTTT	TRBV5-1	TRBJ1-5	once	-
CASSPPGSPKEQYF	TGTGCCAGCTCACCACCCGGGAGTCCCAAAGAGCAGTACTTC	TRBV18	TRBJ2-7	-	-
CASSQTGPVYNEQFF	TGTGCCAGCAGTCAGACAGGGCCGGTCTACAATGAGCAGTTCTTC	TRBV28	TRBJ2-1	-	TRBD1
CASSELSSGELFF	TGTGCCAGCAGTGAACTCTCGTCCGGGGAGCTGTTTTTT	TRBV2	TRBJ2-2	-	-
CASSFRPGGLGKFAEAFF	TGCGCCAGCAGCTTCAGGCCTGGGGGGTTGGGGAAGTTCGCTGAAGCTTTCTTT	TRBV5-1	TRBJ1-1	-	-
CASTLKSTGASHGYEQYF	TGTGCCAGCACACTTAAGTCGACAGGGGCATCCCATGGGTACGAGCAGTACTTC	TRBV2	TRBJ2-7	-	TRBD1
CASSLGLAGGGNIQYF	TGTGCCAGCAGCTTAGGTTTAGCGGGAGGCGGAAACATTCAGTACTTC	TRBV7-2	TRBJ2-4	-	TRBD2
CATSDRDSYQETQYF	TGTGCCACCAGTGATCGGGACAGTTACCAAGAGACCCAGTACTTC	TRBV24-1	TRBJ2-5	-	TRBD1